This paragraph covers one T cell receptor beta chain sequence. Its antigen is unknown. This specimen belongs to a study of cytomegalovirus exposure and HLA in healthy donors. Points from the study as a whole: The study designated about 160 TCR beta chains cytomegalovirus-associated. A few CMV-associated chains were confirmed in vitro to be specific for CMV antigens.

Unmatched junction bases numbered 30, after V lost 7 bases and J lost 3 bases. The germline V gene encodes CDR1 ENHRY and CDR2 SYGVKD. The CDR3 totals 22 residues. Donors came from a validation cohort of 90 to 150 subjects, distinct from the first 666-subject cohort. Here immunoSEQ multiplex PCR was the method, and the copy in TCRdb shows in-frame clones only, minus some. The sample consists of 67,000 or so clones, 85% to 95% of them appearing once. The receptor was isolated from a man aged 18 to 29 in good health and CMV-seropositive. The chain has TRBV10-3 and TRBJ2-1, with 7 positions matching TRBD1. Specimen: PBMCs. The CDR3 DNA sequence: TGTGCCATCAAAAACCCGACCGACCAAAATCGTCAGGGGGTTGACAACTACAATGAGCAGTTCTTC. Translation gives CAIKNPTDQNRQGVDNYNEQFF.